Presented here are 18 T cell receptor beta chains from one specimen sequenced in a study of blood T cell repertoires in COVID-19 (dated by TCRdb to the early 2020s). Libraries were constructed by the immunoSEQ multiplex PCR assay. TCRdb holds this immuneACCESS table with in-frame rearrangements only. Some clones are missing; in checked studies, unresolved V genes explain under half, and the rest has no known cause. The table for this sample lists about 170,000 clones; roughly 80% of them were counted only once. Approximately 12% of the sample is in the top ten clones. The specimen sequenced was PBMCs or T cells enriched from blood (not recorded which). The receptors shown here come from a man aged 50-60 years who had recovered from COVID-19.

The sample holds one count of this clone. The chain has TRBV7-3 and TRBJ1-1, with D tentatively TRBD1 (6 bases). Per germline, CDR1 SGHTA and CDR2 FQGTGA. The CDR3 spans 16 residues. Trimming removed 5 bases at V and 1 base at J, with 17 bases between. The CDR3 loop reads CASSQTTGTPNTEAFF. For the CDR3, the DNA is TGTGCCAGCAGCCAAACTACCGGGACACCGAACACTGAAGCTTTCTTT. The variable domain in full, completed from reference TRBV7-3 and TRBJ1-1, reads GAGVSQTPSNKVTEKGKYVELRCDPISGHTALYWYRQSLGQGPEFLIYFQGTGAADDSGLPNDRFFAVRPEGSVSTLKIQRTERGDSAVYLCASSQTTGTPNTEAFFGQGTRLTVV.

The gene calls are TRBV6-1 and TRBJ1-2; 9 bases agree with TRBD1. This CDR3 spans 14 amino acids. The V gene end was trimmed by 3 bases and the J gene end by 5 bases; junction bases not matched to a gene: 4. Germline CDR1 reads MNHNS; CDR2 reads SASEGT. CDR3 sequence (DNA): TGTGCCAGCAGTGAGAACAGGGGGCTTTATGGCTACACCTTC. Translating it yields CASSENRGLYGYTF.

The rearrangement links TRBV5-3 to TRBJ2-4; perhaps TRBD2 as D (5 bases). TRBV5-3 is an ORF, with its function uncertain. Trimming stripped 0 bases from V and 3 bases from J, with 10 bases between. This CDR3 comprises 15 residues. The CDR3 protein is CARSLGSAIKNIQYF. The CDR3 DNA reads TGTGCCAGAAGCTTGGGTAGCGCAATCAAAAACATTCAGTACTTC.

J is TRBJ1-1 and V is TRBV11-2; 7 nucleotides align to TRBD1. The ends lost 0 bases at V and 4 bases at J; junction bases unmatched: 5. Germline V gene sequence: CDR1 SGHAT, CDR2 FQNNGV. The CDR3 consists of 15 residues. CDR3 sequence (DNA): TGTGCCAGCAGCTTAGATCCTGCAGGGGGCACTGAAGCTTTCTTT. Amino acid sequence: CASSLDPAGGTEAFF.

The chain links TRBV7-2 to TRBJ2-1, with 11 positions matching TRBD2. This CDR3 contains 17 residues. Unmatched junction bases numbered 12, after V lost 6 bases and J lost 5 bases. CDR1 and CDR2 (germline): SGHTA, FQGNSA. Written as DNA, the CDR3 is TGTGCCAGCAGGAACACAGGGGGGACTAGCGGAAACAATGAGCAGTTCTTC. Translating it yields CASRNTGGTSGNNEQFF.

V is TRBV15 and J is TRBJ1-4; 7 bases are a match to TRBD1. CDR3 size: 14 residues. V gave up 6 bases and J gave up 5 bases; unmatched junction bases: 6. Germline CDR1 LNHNV, CDR2 YYDKDF (reference sequence). In DNA form, the CDR3 reads TGTGCCACCAGACAGGGGCTCGGGAATGAAAAACTGTTTTTT. Translating it yields CATRQGLGNEKLFF.

The rearrangement links TRBV28 to TRBJ2-2; 8 bases are shared with TRBD1. The germline gives CDR1 MDHEN, CDR2 SYDVKM. With V trimmed by 7 bases and J by 1 base, 5 bases remained unmatched. The CDR3 length is 15 residues. The CDR3 DNA is TGTGCCAGCACCTCAGGACAGGGGAACACCGGGGAGCTGTTTTTT. Encoded protein: CASTSGQGNTGELFF.

The V gene is TRBV9, the J gene TRBJ2-5, with 8 bases lining up with TRBD2. The CDR3 runs 16 residues. Trimming at V came to 4 bases and at J to 4 bases, leaving 12 bases not matched to a gene. Germline CDR1 and CDR2: SGDLS and YYNGEE. The chain's CDR3 is CASSPHQRGILETQYF. The CDR3, as DNA: TGTGCCAGCAGCCCTCACCAGCGGGGGATCTTAGAGACCCAGTACTTC.

The chain carries TRBV5-1 and TRBJ2-7; TRBD1 matches 7 bases. The germline V gene encodes CDR1 SGHRS and CDR2 YFSETQ. V was clipped by 0 bases and J by 2 bases; unmatched bases: 2. CDR3 size: 14 residues. CDR3 in amino acids: CASSLDRGTYEQYF. CDR3 DNA sequence: TGCGCCAGCAGCTTGGACAGGGGCACCTACGAGCAGTACTTC.

The rearrangement joins TRBV6-5 to TRBJ2-7; D might be TRBD1 (6 bases). The CDR3 runs to 13 residues. Germline CDR1 MNHEY, CDR2 SVGAGI. Trimming pared 6 bases from V and 2 bases from J, leaving 11 bases between. The DNA of the CDR3 is TGTGCCAGCAGGCCAGGGGCCACCTACGAGCAGTACTTC. It translates to CASRPGATYEQYF.

As for this clone: Mismatch with germline at one junction end may stem from a read error. The V call is TRBV28, the J call TRBJ1-2, with D possibly TRBD1 on 6 matching bases. Germline CDR1 and CDR2: MDHEN and SYDVKM. This CDR3 spans 15 amino acids. CDR3 sequence (DNA): TGTGCCAGCAGTTTTTGGGACACTAACCCCTATCGCTACACCTTC. Translated, it gives CASSFWDTNPYRYTF.

This clone was counted between two and nine times. The chain joins TRBV7-2 to TRBJ2-1, with a possible D match to TRBD2 (5 bases). The V and J ends lost 5 bases and 12 bases respectively, with 14 bases between them. This CDR3 is 12 amino acids long. Germline V gene data show CDR1 as SGHTA and CDR2 as FQGNSA. This chain's CDR3 is CASSLVEGVQFF. The DNA of the CDR3 is TGTGCCAGCAGCCTAGTTGAGGGTGTGCAGTTCTTC.

This sequence joins TRBV7-9 and TRBJ1-3; TRBD1 is a possible D gene (6 bases). Germline CDR1 reads SEHNR; CDR2 reads FQNEAQ (reference sequence). This CDR3 contains 16 residues. Trimming took 3 bases from V and 3 from J, leaving 15 bases between them. Written as DNA, the CDR3 is TGTGCCAGCAGCTTCAACAGGGAAATCCGTGGAAACACCATATATTTT. Translated, it gives CASSFNREIRGNTIYF.

The genes are TRBV7-3 and TRBJ2-7, with 9 positions matching TRBD2. The length of the CDR3 is 15 residues. V lost 5 bases and J lost 2; bases outside the gene matches: 7. The germline CDR1 and CDR2 sequences are SGHTA and FQGTGA. CDR3 region: CASSPSGGQTYEQYF. CDR3 DNA: TGTGCCAGCAGCCCCAGCGGGGGGCAGACCTACGAGCAGTACTTC.

This clone came up a few times. V usage is TRBV12-3 or TRBV12-4 and J usage is TRBJ1-4; no definite D call. The CDR3 is 13 amino acids. Trimming left V 4 bases short and J 8 bases short, with 11 bases between. This CDR3 is CASSSGEGEKLFF. The CDR3 DNA follows: TGTGCCAGCAGTTCCGGTGAGGGCGAAAAACTGTTTTTT.

The rearrangement uses TRBV6-5 and TRBJ2-7; D is uncertain. The CDR3 is 15 amino acids. CDR1 and CDR2 from the germline V gene are MNHEY and SVGAGI. V gave up 6 bases and J gave up 2 bases, with 17 bases separating them. The CDR3 DNA sequence: TGTGCCAGCAGACCGAGACTCGGTGATGCCTACGAGCAGTACTTC. This gives the protein CASRPRLGDAYEQYF.

The CDR3 loop reads CASSLLSGASPLHF. The CDR3 bases are TGTGCCAGCAGCTTACTCTCCGGAGCTTCACCCCTCCACTTT. V is TRBV7-2 and J is TRBJ1-6; D is uncertain. The CDR3 contains 14 residues. With 2 bases removed from V and 9 bases from J, the gap between germline ends came to 11 bases. The germline gives CDR1 SGHTA, CDR2 FQGNSA.

The chain links TRBV29-1 to TRBJ2-1; TRBD2 matches at 9 bases. CDR1 is SQVTM and CDR2 is ANQGSEA in the germline V gene. CDR3 length: 14 residues. The V gene end was trimmed by 3 bases and the J gene end by 2 bases; junction bases not matched to a gene: 2. This CDR3 reads CSVEAGGPYNEQFF. In DNA, the CDR3 is TGCAGCGTTGAGGCGGGGGGGCCCTACAATGAGCAGTTCTTC.